The clone carrying this T cell receptor beta chain was picked up many times. This specimen belongs to a study of blood T cells in healthy people across ages. This CDR3 is built from 16 residues. Trimming took 11 bases from V and 2 from J, leaving 22 bases between them. Germline loops: CDR1 ENHRY, CDR2 SYGVKD. Through a sample-barcoded 5' primer and a J-beta primer mix, a second PCR was run for roughly 7 to 12 cycles. Each CDR3 protein gets one entry after TCRdb re-called the 5' RACE reads with MiXCR. The data show about 510,000 distinct CDR3 sequences, about 28% seen once. Every donor gave roughly 9.6 milliliters of peripheral blood. Extraction of total RNA produced a minimum of 5 micrograms from each sample. These data were also filed under a second study, of T cells of mothers and their children. From that report: Whether related or unrelated, pairs show similar shaping of TCR recombination output by thymic selection.

The source of this sequence is a boy aged 2 to 10 in good health. Sequencing was carried out using blood. The chain joins TRBV10-3 to TRBJ2-1, with a weak D call TRBD1 (8 bases). The CDR3 loop is CASTGGLAATYNEQFF. DNA of the CDR3: TGTGCCTCCACAGGGGGGCTAGCGGCCACCTACAATGAGCAGTTCTTC.